The 7 T cell receptor beta chains listed next were all sequenced from one sample in a study of shared clonotypes between healthy human individuals. This table comes from immunoSEQ multiplex PCR, and its TCRdb copy is limited to in-frame clones, with some not included. The sample carries about 530,000 clones, about 95% recorded once. Input material: naive CD4+ T cells sorted from blood. Subset defined: CD45RA+ positively selected. Receptors were obtained from a woman in her 30s in good health.

This chain joins TRBV28 and TRBJ1-2; TRBD1 might be the D (6 bases). Germline lookup yields CDR1 MDHEN and CDR2 SYDVKM. The CDR3 loop spans 13 amino acids. V was shortened by 10 bases and J by 4 bases, with 16 bases between the two germline ends. CDR3 amino acids: CATRGDRSYGYTF. CDR3 nucleotide sequence: TGTGCCACCCGGGGAGACAGGAGCTATGGCTACACCTTC.

The chain links TRBV15 to TRBJ2-7, with a tentative D call TRBD1 (6 bases). V was shortened by 0 bases and J by 0 bases, with 12 bases between the two germline ends. Germline V gene sequence: CDR1 LNHNV, CDR2 YYDKDF (reference sequence). The CDR3 covers 16 residues. Here the CDR3 reads CATSRDPGTTSYEQYF. The CDR3 DNA is TGTGCCACCAGCAGAGATCCCGGGACAACCTCCTACGAGCAGTACTTC.

This chain uses TRBV10-3 with TRBJ2-1; no reliable D call. CDR3 length: 12 residues. V was pared by 4 bases and J by 5 bases, with 6 bases between. CDR1 and CDR2 (germline): ENHRY, SYGVKD. Written as DNA, the CDR3 is TGTGCCATCAGTGGGGTCGACAATGAGCAGTTCTTC. It encodes CAISGVDNEQFF.

This clone was seen only once. This chain links TRBV9 with TRBJ2-1, with a weak D call TRBD2 (6 bases). This CDR3 comprises 15 residues. CDR1 is SGDLS, CDR2 YYNGEE, per germline. The V end lost 3 bases, the J end lost 6 bases, and 16 bases lay between the germline ends. For the CDR3, the DNA is TGTGCCAGCAGCGCCGACTTTAGGGAGGTCAATGAGCAGTTCTTC. Its protein is CASSADFREVNEQFF.

This clone was observed a handful of times. The chain uses TRBV18 and TRBJ1-1, with unresolved D. Germline V CDR1 and CDR2: KGHSH, LQKENI. CDR3 length equals 15 residues. V was clipped by 0 bases and J by 2 bases, with 10 bases between them. For the CDR3, the DNA is TGTGCCAGCTCACCACCGGTCCCAGTAAACACTGAAGCTTTCTTT. This sequence encodes CASSPPVPVNTEAFF.

The rearrangement links TRBV7-9 to TRBJ2-1; either TRBD1 or TRBD2 may supply D (5 bases each). Germline V gene sequence: CDR1 SEHNR, CDR2 FQNEAQ (reference sequence). Trimming pared 6 bases from V and 0 bases from J, leaving 24 bases between. CDR3 length equals 19 residues. DNA of the CDR3: TGTGCCAGCAGACCGAGGGGTTTAGCCGGGAAGAGCTCCTACAATGAGCAGTTCTTC. It encodes CASRPRGLAGKSSYNEQFF.

The chain uses TRBV10-1 and TRBJ2-2, with unresolved D. Looked up from germline, CDR1 is WNHNN and CDR2 is SYGVQD (reference sequence). V was pared by 5 bases and J by 4 bases, with 11 bases between. This CDR3 is built from 14 residues. The CDR3 bases are TGCGCCAGCAGTCCTCATATTCCCACCGGGGAGCTGTTTTTT. Its translation is CASSPHIPTGELFF.